A single sample is the source of the 18 T cell receptor beta chains below, sequenced in a study of blood T cells in healthy people across ages. For the second PCR, which ran for about 6 to 12 cycles, a sample-barcoded 5' primer and a J-beta primer mix were used. One entry per CDR3 protein results from TCRdb running MiXCR on the 5' RACE reads. This sample has approximately 1,100,000 distinct CDR3 sequences, with around 45% found just once. Sequencing was done on a sample of blood. The receptors derive from a woman aged 55-75 years in good health.

The genes are TRBV6-2 or TRBV6-3 and TRBJ2-3; D ambiguous. The V gene lost 6 bases and the J gene lost 2 bases, with 18 bases spanning the gap. The CDR3 spans 16 residues. Germline loops: CDR1 MNHEY, CDR2 SVGEGT. This chain's CDR3 is CASSPSRVADTDTQYF. DNA for the CDR3: TGTGCCAGCAGCCCCTCCCGGGTTGCCGACACAGATACGCAGTATTTT.

J is TRBJ1-1 and V is TRBV29-1; D gene ambiguous. V gave up 4 bases and J gave up 4 bases, with 10 bases separating them. The CDR3 contains 12 residues. The germline CDR1 and CDR2 sequences are SQVTM and ANQGSEA. The CDR3, as DNA: TGCAGCGTTGGAGGGTGGTTCACTGAAGCTTTCTTT. Protein sequence: CSVGGWFTEAFF. The full variable domain, completed using reference TRBV29-1 and TRBJ1-1, is SAVISQKPSRDICQRGTSLTIQCQVDSQVTMMFWYRQQPGQSLTLIATANQGSEATYESGFVIDKFPISRPNLTFSTLTVSNMSPEDSSIYLCSVGGWFTEAFFGQGTRLTVV.

V and J are TRBV5-6 and TRBJ2-1; D not certain. V gave up 4 bases and J gave up 7 bases, with 12 bases separating them. Germline assignment: CDR1 SGHDT and CDR2 YYEEEE. CDR3 size: 13 residues. The CDR3 reads CASSPSAWNEQFF. CDR3 sequence (DNA): TGTGCCAGCAGCCCGTCGGCGTGGAATGAGCAGTTCTTC. Full variable domain (outside the CDR3, taken from reference TRBV5-6 and TRBJ2-1): DAGVTQSPTHLIKTRGQQVTLRCSPKSGHDTVSWYQQALGQGPQFIFQYYEEEERQRGNFPDRFSGHQFPNYSSELNVNALLLGDSALYLCASSPSAWNEQFFGPGTRLTVL.

V and J are TRBV4-1 and TRBJ2-5, with D possibly matching TRBD2 (6 bases). Judging by the DNA end, TRBJ2-7 fits better; the J call may be wrong. The CDR3 contains 14 residues. Per germline, CDR1 MGHRA and CDR2 YSYEKL. As DNA, the CDR3 is TGCGCCAGCAGCCTCGTCCGGGAGAGGTACGAGCAGTACTTC. Translated: CASSLVRERYEQYF.

This clonotype was seen only a few times. The chain is built from TRBV29-1 and TRBJ1-2; TRBD1 matches 8 bases. After removal of 6 bases from V and 5 bases from J, the junction contained 8 bases not matched to a gene. Germline V CDR1 and CDR2: SQVTM, ANQGSEA. CDR3 length: 13 residues. The CDR3 loop is CSVTNGTGYGYTF. The CDR3 nucleotides are TGCAGCGTGACAAACGGGACAGGTTATGGCTACACCTTC.

This sequence joins TRBV19 and TRBJ2-7; D not resolved. The V gene's germline CDR1 is LNHDA and CDR2 SQIVND (reference sequence). Trimming took 5 bases from V and 7 from J, leaving 24 bases between them. The CDR3 consists of 16 residues. The CDR3 region has the DNA TGTGCCAGTAGTCATTACAATAGGGTTCCCTACAATGAGCAGTACTTC. Its protein is CASSHYNRVPYNEQYF.

CDR3 DNA: TGTGCCAGCAGCGTAGAAGACAGGGTCACAGATACGCAGTATTTT. This translates into CASSVEDRVTDTQYF. The J gene is TRBJ2-3, the V gene TRBV9, with 7 bases lining up with TRBD1. The CDR3 runs to 15 residues. Looked up from germline, CDR1 is SGDLS and CDR2 is YYNGEE. J gave up 2 bases and V 0 bases, and 3 bases lay outside the gene matches.

V gene TRBV6-2 or TRBV6-3 combines with J gene TRBJ1-2, with D unresolved. V lost 3 bases and J 3 bases, leaving 8 bases between the germline ends. The CDR3 totals 13 residues. Germline V lookup: CDR1 MNHEY, CDR2 SVGEGT. The CDR3 DNA reads TGTGCCAGCAGTTATACGACTGACTATGGCTACACCTTC. This sequence encodes CASSYTTDYGYTF.

This clonotype has more than one count but fewer than ten. This rearrangement joins TRBV20-1 to TRBJ2-7; D might be TRBD2 (6 bases). Trimming left V 4 bases short and J 3 bases short, with 13 bases between. The CDR3 length is 13 residues. Germline-derived CDR1 and CDR2 are DFQATT and SNEGSKA (reference sequence). CDR3 protein: CSATRRGVYEQYF. For the CDR3, the DNA is TGCAGTGCTACGAGACGCGGGGTCTACGAGCAGTACTTC.

There are a few counts of this clonotype. The rearrangement uses TRBV6-5 and TRBJ2-3; 7 bases are shared with TRBD1. Trimming cost V 5 bases and J 4 bases; bases outside gene matches: 9. The CDR3 runs 15 residues. The germline V gene encodes CDR1 MNHEY and CDR2 SVGAGI. This CDR3 reads CASSTDRADADTQYF. The CDR3, as DNA: TGTGCCAGCAGTACCGACAGGGCAGACGCAGATACGCAGTATTTT.

The chain carries TRBV7-9 and TRBJ2-5; D unresolved. Gene TRBJ2-7 matches the end of the DNA better, so the J call may be wrong. This CDR3 has 12 amino acids. Germline V gene sequence: CDR1 SEHNR, CDR2 FQNEAQ (reference sequence). The CDR3 DNA is TGTGCCAGCAGCCCAGAGGCCGGCGAGCAGTACTTC. This sequence encodes CASSPEAGEQYF.

The chain couples TRBV29-1 to TRBJ2-7; D assignment may be TRBD1 or TRBD2 (6 bases each). The V end lost 6 bases, the J end lost 4 bases, and 22 bases lay between the germline ends. Germline lookup yields CDR1 SQVTM and CDR2 ANQGSEA. The CDR3 is made up of 15 amino acids. The CDR3 DNA is TGCAGCGTAAAGGGGGGACTCACTAGTTTGTACGAGCAGTACTTC. Protein: CSVKGGLTSLYEQYF.

This clonotype came up many times. The chain is built from TRBV10-2 and TRBJ1-2; 7 positions match TRBD1. CDR1 and CDR2 (germline): WSHSY, SAAADI. The CDR3 contains 15 residues. V was pared by 5 bases and J by 0 bases, with 6 bases of the junction left unmatched. CDR3 amino acids: CASSPTGEANYGYTF. The CDR3 DNA sequence: TGCGCCAGCAGTCCCACAGGGGAAGCTAACTATGGCTACACCTTC.

In this sample, this clonotype turned up once. This sequence joins TRBV27 and TRBJ2-1; D might be TRBD2 (5 bases). Germline V lookup: CDR1 MNHEY, CDR2 SMNVEV (reference sequence). The CDR3 has 15 amino acids. V lost 5 bases to trimming and J lost 1 base, with 12 bases between them. CDR3 sequence reads: CASSGSRESYNEQFF. DNA of the CDR3: TGTGCCAGCAGTGGGTCGAGGGAGTCCTACAATGAGCAGTTCTTC.

This clonotype was counted a few times. The chain couples TRBV6-1 to TRBJ2-7; 9 nucleotides match TRBD1. Trimming cost V 6 bases and J 1 base; bases outside gene matches: 13. Germline CDR1 MNHNS, CDR2 SASEGT. This CDR3 is built from 17 residues. The CDR3 loop is CASSRSQQGAESYEQYF. The CDR3, as DNA: TGTGCCAGCAGCCGGTCCCAACAGGGGGCGGAATCCTACGAGCAGTACTTC.

This clonotype was seen a handful of times. The chain employs TRBV28 and TRBJ2-5, with 7 bases matching TRBD2. The CDR3 extends over 16 amino acids. The junction had 16 bases not matched to a gene; V was cut back by 5 bases and J by 7 bases. CDR1 is MDHEN and CDR2 is SYDVKM in the germline V gene. The CDR3 loop is CASSPPRTSTVGTQYF. CDR3 sequence (DNA): TGTGCCAGCAGTCCGCCCCGGACTAGTACGGTGGGGACCCAGTACTTC.

The chain employs TRBV24-1 and TRBJ2-1; 7 positions agree with TRBD2. Germline CDR1 and CDR2: KGHDR and SFDVKD. V was pared by 0 bases and J by 7 bases, with 5 bases of the junction left unmatched. The CDR3 has 15 amino acids. The CDR3 nucleotides are TGTGCCACCAGTGATTTGAGGGATAGCGGGAATGAGCAGTTCTTC. Its translation: CATSDLRDSGNEQFF.

This chain connects TRBV9 to TRBJ1-2; 9 positions match TRBD1. V was pared by 5 bases and J by 12 bases, with 14 bases of the junction left unmatched. This CDR3 has 14 residues. Germline-derived CDR1 and CDR2 are SGDLS and YYNGEE. CDR3 sequence: CASSSTLTGGINTF. As DNA, the CDR3 is TGTGCCAGCAGTTCAACTCTGACAGGGGGTATCAACACCTTC. Supplemented by reference TRBV9 and TRBJ1-2, the full variable domain reads DSGVTQTPKHLITATGQRVTLRCSPRSGDLSVYWYQQSLDQGLQFLIQYYNGEERAKGNILERFSAQQFPDLHSELNLSSLELGDSALYFCASSSTLTGGINTFGSGTRLTVV.